The present TCR beta chain was sequenced within a study of cytomegalovirus exposure and HLA in healthy donors (dated by TCRdb to 2016 to 2017). General notes on the study: In an earlier analysis of 550 to 750 of the donors, around 300 Gb of sequence data and 120 million or so unique TCR beta sequences from 150 million to 200 million T cells were reported. An early release covering 550 to 700 HLA-typed donors comprised about 300 gigabases of sequencing data and tens of millions of unique TCR sequences. Of the roughly 400 genotyped donors, approximately 83% fell in the genetic ancestry cluster associated with self-reported Caucasian donors. The study was designed to test whether signatures of past pathogen exposure could be identified by cataloging public T cell receptors. The T cell repertoires of 670 or so subjects were profiled by immunosequencing and related to cytomegalovirus serostatus. Besides the first cohort of around 670 subjects, a separate validation cohort made up of roughly 120 different subjects was used. To predict cytomegalovirus infection status, the study brought together high-throughput TCR immunosequencing, statistical association of individual TCRs with disease status, and machine learning. A later analysis re-analyzed previously published TCR beta repertoires from approximately 670 donors and added high-resolution HLA genotyping to study TCR occurrence patterns. The later analysis used no new phenotypic data to find candidate immune exposures, relying instead on TCR beta sequences and their occurrence across donors. An earlier analysis of more than 450 of the donors used high-throughput TCR beta sequencing to judge whether each TCR beta V gene segment behaved as functional or pseudogenic. Donor age, sex, ethnicity and CMV serostatus were compiled together with the repertoire data. Genome-wide SNP genotypes for about 55% of the roughly 670 donors were used in a later genetic analysis, which treated that subset as a discovery cohort. All discovery cohort repertoires had been generated using a single sequencing platform. HLA typing included class I and class II loci at four-digit resolution. Typing coverage varied by locus: 629-630 donors for A, B, C, DRB1 and DQB1; 500 to 550 for DQA1; about 570 for DPA1; some 470 for DPB1. Because of strong linkage in the cohort, roughly five DR-DQ haplotypes were treated as single units for association and clustering. On average, roughly 250,000 unique TCR beta nucleotide sequences were sequenced per donor among a few hundred genotyped donors of the cohort, with roughly 18% of those sequences being non-productive. Overall study outcomes, separate from this receptor: In a later analysis, TCR association rates were found to vary across HLA loci, with the most associated TCRs seen for DRB1 alleles and the fewest for HLA-C alleles. According to a later genetic analysis, donors in an Asian-associated ancestry cluster had fewer N-insertions in productive TCRs than the approximately 650-donor mean. A cluster of highly shared sequence variants was judged likely to represent a technical artifact of the sequencing pipeline. An earlier analysis of approximately 570 of the donors showed that most TCR beta V segments appeared in productive rearrangements either about 87% or about 30% of the time, which broadly matched IMGT annotations. Seventeen rarely observed V segments, including chromosome 9 orphons, were excluded from the earlier analysis of almost 600 of the donors because counts were too low. Roughly uniform sequencing depth across donors was assumed in presence/absence analyses, although this assumption may not hold. A further reported finding was that TCR beta sequences accurately predicted the HLA-A and HLA-B alleles for most subjects in the first cohort. A few of the identified cytomegalovirus-associated TCR beta chains were confirmed in vitro to be specific for cytomegalovirus antigens. Assigning TCR associations to individual alleles was difficult when HLA alleles, especially DR and DQ, strongly co-occurred. The 87-base-pair reads could not distinguish some IMGT-functional V segments, including TRBV6-2 and TRBV6-3, so those segments were excluded. An association between a missense DCLRE1C variant and V-gene and J-gene trimming of TCR beta chains was found in a later genetic analysis and replicated in an independent cohort. Because some donors lacked HLA typing at each locus, the association tests relied only on the typed subset. In a later analysis, around 17,000 TCR beta sequences were associated with specific HLA alleles at a false discovery rate of 0.05. Linkage disequilibrium might explain the correlated functional status among segregating V segments, but an unknown experimental factor could not be excluded. Compared with equally common non-associated chains, HLA-associated TCR beta chains in a later analysis were more clonally expanded and had lower generation probabilities. In both the original and validation cohorts, the classifier was reported to diagnose cytomegalovirus status with high specificity and sensitivity. A total of 164 TCR beta chains were listed by the study as associated with cytomegalovirus. Immune exposure information for the cohort was limited to CMV serostatus. Across donors, most TCR sequences were observed very rarely, whereas some public TCRs were present in many individuals. In this cohort, only TCR beta chains were sequenced, and detectable features were limited by the absence of alpha or paired-chain data. According to a later analysis, most CMV-associated TCR beta chains appeared to be HLA-restricted, and the HLA associations seemed to be driven largely by CMV exposure. The authors suggested that the approach could potentially be extended to other disease states and immunological phenotypes. According to a later analysis, parvovirus B19, influenza, CMV and Epstein-Barr virus appeared linked to several top co-occurrence clusters.

In total, just over 650 healthy bone marrow donors made up the cohort. All cohort members were sampled while nominally healthy, although unrecorded immune exposures were likely present. The donor was CMV seropositive and belonged to the group of more than 250 seropositive cohort members. Every donor gave a peripheral blood sample, and the peripheral blood mononuclear cells from that sample were used for TCR beta sequencing. Genomic DNA extraction from the blood cell samples was performed with the Qiagen DNeasy Blood Extraction Kit. V is pared back by 3 bases and J by 4 bases, with 21 bases lying between the germline termini. The CDR1 and CDR2 encoded by the germline V gene are MGHRA and YSYEKL. From its cysteine to its phenylalanine, the CDR3 spans 17 amino acids. Only the CDR3 part of the read is kept: 51 bases, read in frame from the first base. Comments on this clone: Its antigen remains unidentified. No much larger clone exists at a distance of one base, and base qualities are not known.

The library was generated by the immunoSEQ multiplex PCR assay. For the multiplex PCR, a mixture combining 60 forward primers for TCR Vbeta segments and 13 reverse primers for TCR Jbeta segments was used. The CDR3 region of rearranged TCR beta genes was amplified from genomic DNA by a multiplex PCR assay. The amplified TCR beta libraries were sequenced on the Illumina HiSeq System as 87-base-pair reads. Concerning the study's data processing: A later analysis counted about 80 million unique TCR beta chains across the 666 repertoires, and roughly 9.9 million of these chains were shared by at least two donors. Raw reads were error-corrected and collapsed into unique sequences with a nearest-neighbor algorithm that merged closely related sequences to remove PCR and sequencing errors. V, D and J gene segments were assigned by aligning CDR3 sequences to IMGT reference sequences. For a sequence to be retained, at least a six-nucleotide match to both a V gene segment and a J gene segment was required. A rearrangement was called productive if the CDR3 had no stop codons and remained in frame with V and J, and every other rearrangement was called non-productive. Following IMGT convention, CDR3 was defined as the stretch from the second conserved V-encoded cysteine up to the conserved J-encoded phenylalanine. The earlier analysis of a few hundred of the donors excluded any sequence lacking an unambiguous match to a single V gene segment. In an earlier analysis of some 590 of the donors, a V segment was called functional when productive rearrangements were above 56.7%, and segregating when the standard deviation between donors exceeded 5%. A statistical classification framework was developed to diagnose cytomegalovirus status using the catalog of TCR beta chain sequences. In a later analysis, TCR nucleotide sequences were compared against IMGT/GENE-DB human TR gene sequences so that V and J genes could be assigned. Using the TCRdist pipeline, a later analysis assigned CDR3 sequences along with most-parsimonious VDJ recombination scenarios. In a later analysis, each TCR beta chain was defined by its CDR3 amino acid sequence together with its V-gene family, and reads without a unique V-gene family were excluded. In a later analysis, a few hundred highly shared, low-generation-probability nucleotide sequences were removed to address suspected cross-contamination and a sequencing artifact. In a later analysis, a clonal expansion index was calculated for each public chain from normalized within-repertoire ranks of inferred template counts. In a later analysis, generation probabilities were computed with a VDJ recombination model fitted to out-of-frame rearrangements, and the resulting probabilities were checked against IGoR. Hypergeometric tests were used in a later analysis to score TCR-TCR, TCR-HLA and TCR-CMV co-occurrence, with a repertoire-size bias correction applied to the TCR pairs. A later analysis estimated false discovery rates by permuting HLA or CMV assignments 20 times. In a later analysis, co-occurring TCRs were grouped using DBSCAN, with TCRdist sequence similarity added in when clustering inside HLA-allele-positive subsets. Repertoires with fewer than 30,000 or more than 120,000 public chains, plus five repertoires with anomalous nucleotide sharing, were excluded from co-occurrence clustering. TCRdb holds this immuneACCESS table with in-frame rearrangements only. Some clones are missing; in checked studies, unresolved V genes explain under half, and the rest has no known cause. V and J calls and clone size are as listed in that table; D and trimming were resolved from the DNA. Recorded for this sample are fewer than 150,000 clones; more than 80% of them occurred a single time. Under 8.5% of the sample is in the top ten clones.

The source of this sequence is a woman between 25 and 40 years old in good health and CMV-seropositive. The material sequenced was PBMCs. The chain was built from TRBV4-1 and TRBJ2-5, with a tentative D gene TRBD2 over 7 matching bases. The nucleotide sequence is TGCGCCAGCAGCCACCCCCTGGGAGGGGGGGCAAGAGAGACCCAGTACTTC. Its coded protein is CASSHPLGGGARETQYF.